The entry below describes one T cell receptor (beta chain). Its antigen is still unknown. V was clipped by 6 bases and J by 4 bases, with 7 bases between them. Per germline, CDR1 MNHEY and CDR2 SMNVEV (reference sequence). This CDR3 comprises 12 residues. These data come from a study of T cell repertoires in cytomegalovirus infection. Study background: Public TCR beta signature analysis indicated the presence of both CMV infection and matching HLA type.

TCRdb re-called the reads through MiXCR, storing one row per CDR3 protein. The sample records some 300,000 distinct CDR3 sequences, 12% to 15% being singletons. Study findings and constraints: There were HLA-C-restricted CMV-specific TCR beta clonotypes dominating the ex vivo response.

The sequence was obtained from a human donor in good health (CMV status not recorded). Some clones in this sample may be carry-over from other donors' samples. J is TRBJ2-1 and V is TRBV27, with D unclear. Material for sequencing was PBMCs. CDR3 nucleotides: TGTGCCAGCAGACTACGATACAATGAGCAGTTCTTC. As protein: CASRLRYNEQFF.